This paragraph covers one T cell receptor beta chain sequence. Antigen specificity is unknown. The data originate from a study of T cell responses to AZD1222 COVID-19 vaccine. Study-wide points: Clonal diversity may have been underestimated in mostly white British donors. The study reported that nearly half of spike-specific TCRs target unmutated variant regions.

The protocol was immunoSEQ multiplex PCR, while the TCRdb copy is restricted to in-frame clones and leaves out a portion. This table holds some 100,000 clones, around 87% found once. The CDR3 sequence is 15 residues long. V was clipped by 5 bases and J by 7 bases, with 18 bases between them. CDR1 is SGHVS, CDR2 FNYEAQ, per germline. The chain has TRBV7-6 and TRBJ1-5, with no clear D. Sequenced here: peripheral blood, sampled 28 days after the second AZD1222 dose. This sequence was found in an adult who received the AZD1222 COVID-19 vaccine. CDR3 protein: CASSLTPGGVQPQHF. The CDR3 nucleotides are TGTGCCAGCAGCCTAACCCCTGGAGGAGTGCAGCCCCAGCATTTT.